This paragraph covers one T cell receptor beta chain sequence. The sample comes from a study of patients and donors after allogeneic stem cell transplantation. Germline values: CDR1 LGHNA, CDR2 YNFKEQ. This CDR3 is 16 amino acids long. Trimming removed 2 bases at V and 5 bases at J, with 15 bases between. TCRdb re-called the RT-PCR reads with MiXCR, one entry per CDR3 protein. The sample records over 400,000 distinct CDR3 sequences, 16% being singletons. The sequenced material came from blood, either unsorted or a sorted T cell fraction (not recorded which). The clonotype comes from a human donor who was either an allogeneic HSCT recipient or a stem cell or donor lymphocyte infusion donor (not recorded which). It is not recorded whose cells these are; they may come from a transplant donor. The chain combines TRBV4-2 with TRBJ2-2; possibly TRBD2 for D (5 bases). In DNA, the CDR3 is TGTGCCAGCAGCCAAACAACGGGAAAGGGTACCGGGGAGCTGTTTTTT. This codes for CASSQTTGKGTGELFF.